This T cell receptor (beta chain) is from a study of cytomegalovirus exposure and HLA in healthy donors (dated by TCRdb to 2016 to 2017). As for the study more broadly: An earlier analysis of several hundred of the donors reported 276 Gb of sequence data and roughly 120 million unique TCR beta sequences obtained from approximately 180 million T cells. Around 300 gigabases of sequencing data and approximately 85 million unique TCR sequences were included in an early release covering about 620 HLA-typed donors. Of the roughly 390 genotyped donors, roughly 80% were placed in the genetic ancestry cluster associated with self-reported Caucasian donors. The study aimed to test whether cataloging public T cell receptors could reveal signatures of past pathogen exposure. The study used immunosequencing to profile the T cell repertoires of around 600 subjects and linked those repertoires to cytomegalovirus serostatus. Along with the roughly 610-subject first cohort, a separate validation cohort of some 130 different subjects was used. To predict cytomegalovirus infection status, the study combined high-throughput TCR immunosequencing, statistical association of individual TCRs with disease status, and machine learning. In a later analysis, previously published TCR beta repertoires from 666 donors were re-analyzed and high-resolution HLA genotyping was added so that TCR occurrence patterns could be studied. The later analysis used no new phenotypic data to find candidate immune exposures, relying instead on TCR beta sequences and their occurrence across donors. In an earlier analysis of 500 to 650 of the donors, high-throughput TCR beta sequencing was used to judge whether each TCR beta V gene segment behaved as functional or pseudogenic. Alongside the repertoire data, information on donor age, sex, ethnicity and CMV serostatus was compiled. In a later genetic analysis, genome-wide SNP genotypes for about three fifths of the 666 donors were used, and that subset was treated as a discovery cohort. All discovery cohort repertoires had been generated on a single sequencing platform. Class I and class II HLA loci were covered by the typing at four-digit resolution. Typing coverage varied by locus: roughly 620-640 donors for A, B, C, DRB1 and DQB1; roughly 520 for DQA1; about 570 for DPA1; approximately 490 for DPB1. A few DR-DQ haplotypes were handled as single units for association and clustering because linkage in the cohort was strong. Among over 350 genotyped donors of the cohort, an average of around 240,000 unique TCR beta nucleotide sequences were sequenced per donor, around 20% of them non-productive. Paper-wide results and their limitations: Some IMGT-functional V segments, including TRBV6-2 and TRBV6-3, could not be distinguished by the 87-base-pair reads and were therefore excluded. According to a later genetic analysis, donors in an Asian-associated ancestry cluster had fewer N-insertions in productive TCRs than the approximately 630-donor mean. A total of about 150 TCR beta chains were listed by the study as associated with cytomegalovirus. Specific HLA alleles were associated with 15,000 to 20,000 TCR beta sequences at a false discovery rate of 0.05 in a later analysis. HLA typing was unavailable for some donors at each locus, so association tests used only the typed subset. For the cohort, immune exposure information was limited to CMV serostatus. V-gene and J-gene trimming of TCR beta chains was associated with a missense DCLRE1C variant in a later genetic analysis, and the association was replicated in an independent cohort. Compared with equally common non-associated chains, HLA-associated TCR beta chains in a later analysis were more clonally expanded and had lower generation probabilities. According to the authors, the approach could potentially be generalized to other disease states and immunological phenotypes. The cohort was sequenced for TCR beta chains only, and without alpha or paired-chain data the features that could be detected were limited. A cluster of highly shared sequence variants was judged likely to be a technical artifact of the sequencing pipeline. In both the original and validation cohorts, the classifier was reported to diagnose cytomegalovirus status with high specificity and sensitivity. Because counts were too low, approximately 15 rarely observed V segments, including chromosome 9 orphons, were excluded from the earlier analysis of around 590 of the donors. In a later analysis, several top co-occurrence clusters were reported to appear linked to parvovirus B19, influenza, CMV and Epstein-Barr virus. In an earlier analysis of some 550 of the donors, most TCR beta V segments were observed in productive rearrangements about 90% or about 30% of the time, broadly matching IMGT annotations. Strong co-occurrence of HLA alleles, especially DR and DQ, made assigning TCR associations to individual alleles difficult. A further reported finding was that TCR beta sequences accurately predicted the HLA-A and HLA-B alleles for most subjects in the first cohort. A later analysis found that TCR association rates varied across HLA loci, with DRB1 alleles showing the most associated TCRs and HLA-C alleles the fewest. Most TCR sequences were seen in very few donors, while some public TCRs were found in many individuals. Most CMV-associated TCR beta chains appeared to be HLA-restricted in a later analysis, and the HLA associations seemed to be driven largely by CMV exposure. A few of the identified cytomegalovirus-associated TCR beta chains were confirmed in vitro to be specific for cytomegalovirus antigens. Correlated functional status among segregating V segments might reflect linkage disequilibrium, but an unknown experimental factor could not be ruled out. Presence/absence analyses assumed roughly uniform sequencing depth across donors, an assumption that may not hold.

On this clone itself: This receptor's antigen is unknown. Base qualities are not at hand, and no much larger clone is one base apart.

The library came from the immunoSEQ multiplex PCR assay. For the multiplex PCR, a mixture combining 60 forward primers for TCR Vbeta segments and 13 reverse primers for TCR Jbeta segments was used. The CDR3 region of rearranged TCR beta genes was amplified from genomic DNA by a multiplex PCR assay. On the Illumina HiSeq System, the amplified TCR beta libraries were sequenced as 87-base-pair reads. The authors' pipeline ran thus. Across the roughly 600 repertoires, a later analysis counted tens of millions of unique TCR beta chains, roughly 11 million of which were shared by at least two donors. A nearest-neighbor algorithm error-corrected the raw reads and collapsed the reads into unique sequences, merging closely related sequences to remove PCR and sequencing errors. Alignment of CDR3 sequences to IMGT reference sequences was used to assign V, D and J gene segments. For a sequence to be retained, a match of at least six nucleotides to both a V gene segment and a J gene segment was required. A rearrangement was called productive if the CDR3 had no stop codons and remained in frame with V and J, and every other rearrangement was called non-productive. Following IMGT convention, CDR3 was defined as the stretch from the second conserved V-encoded cysteine to the conserved J-encoded phenylalanine. Sequences without an unambiguous match to a single V gene segment were excluded from the earlier analysis of about 640 of the donors. In an earlier analysis of approximately 500 of the donors, a V segment was called functional when productive rearrangements were above 56.7%, and segregating when the standard deviation between donors exceeded 5%. A statistical classification framework was built to diagnose cytomegalovirus status from the catalog of TCR beta chain sequences. In a later analysis, TCR nucleotide sequences were compared against IMGT/GENE-DB human TR gene sequences so that V and J genes could be assigned. Using the TCRdist pipeline, a later analysis assigned CDR3 sequences along with most-parsimonious VDJ recombination scenarios. In a later analysis, each TCR beta chain was defined by its CDR3 amino acid sequence together with its V-gene family, and reads without a unique V-gene family were excluded. A later analysis removed 500 to 650 highly shared, low-generation-probability nucleotide sequences to deal with suspected cross-contamination and a sequencing artifact. A later analysis calculated a clonal expansion index for each public chain from normalized within-repertoire ranks of inferred template counts. In a later analysis, generation probabilities were computed with a VDJ recombination model fitted to out-of-frame rearrangements, and the resulting probabilities were checked against IGoR. A later analysis scored TCR-TCR, TCR-HLA and TCR-CMV co-occurrence with hypergeometric tests, applying a repertoire-size bias correction to TCR pairs. False discovery rates were estimated in a later analysis by permuting HLA or CMV assignments 20 times. A later analysis grouped co-occurring TCRs with DBSCAN, adding TCRdist sequence similarity when clustering within HLA-allele-positive subsets. Co-occurrence clustering excluded repertoires with fewer than 30,000 or more than 120,000 public chains, plus five with anomalous nucleotide sharing. TCRdb carries this immuneACCESS record with in-frame sequences only. Its versions omit some clonotypes, under half of them owing to an unresolved V gene in the studies checked, with the rest unexplained. That table is the source of V, J and clone size, and D and trimming were worked out from the DNA. The sample includes roughly 120,000 clones, with 77% observed a single time. 10% to 15% of the sample rests with the top ten.

The cohort consisted of hundreds of healthy bone marrow donors. At the time of sampling, every cohort member was nominally healthy, though immune exposures that went unrecorded were likely present. The donor was CMV seropositive and belonged to the group of 250 to 300 seropositive cohort members. A peripheral blood sample was collected from each donor, and TCR beta sequencing was performed on peripheral blood mononuclear cells. Genomic DNA was extracted from the blood cell samples with the Qiagen DNeasy Blood Extraction Kit. The germline V and J ends show losses of 8 bases and 3 bases respectively, and no gene match explains 10 bases of the junction. The CDR3 runs 15 amino acids, cysteine and phenylalanine included. The CDR3 DNA has 45 bases and is translated from base 1. Taken from the germline V gene (reference sequence), the CDR1 and CDR2 loops are LNHDA and SQIVND.

The chain uses TRBV19 and TRBJ1-2; 9 central bases correspond to TRBD1. The TCR comes from a woman aged 40 to 50 in good health and CMV-seropositive. Sequencing used PBMCs. The DNA sequence is as follows: TGTGCCAGTCGGCGGACAGGGGAGGATCACTATGGCTACACCTTC. It specifies CASRRTGEDHYGYTF.